The 30 T cell receptor beta chains in this list originate from one sample, sequenced in a study of cytomegalovirus exposure and HLA in healthy donors. PCR used 60 Vbeta primers and 13 Jbeta primers. The table came from immunoSEQ multiplex PCR; TCRdb's copy has only in-frame clones and leaves some out. Here the sample spans some 130,000 clones, approximately 80% being singletons. The sample consisted of PBMCs. These receptors originate from a man younger than 45 in good health and CMV-seronegative.

The J gene is TRBJ2-7, the V gene TRBV6-5; TRBD1 matches 8 bases. The germline gives CDR1 MNHEY, CDR2 SVGAGI. The J segment lost 5 bases and the V segment lost 0 bases, leaving 6 bases of the junction unmatched. The CDR3 covers 15 residues. The CDR3 here is CASSYSPRGRHEQYF. For the CDR3, the DNA is TGTGCCAGCAGTTACTCGCCCAGGGGGCGGCACGAGCAGTACTTC.

The rearrangement links TRBV4-1 to TRBJ1-4; the match to TRBD1 covers 7 bases. CDR1 is MGHRA, CDR2 YSYEKL, per germline. The CDR3 covers 16 residues. After removal of 2 bases from V and 3 bases from J, the junction contained 6 bases not matched to a gene. The chain's CDR3 is CASSQSPGQSNEKLFF. Here the CDR3 DNA reads TGCGCCAGCAGCCAATCGCCGGGACAGTCTAATGAAAAACTGTTTTTT.

The rearrangement uses TRBV28 and TRBJ2-7; weak D call: TRBD1 (6 bases). The germline V gene has CDR1 MDHEN and CDR2 SYDVKM. The CDR3 sequence is 18 residues long. V lost 6 bases and J 0 bases, leaving 24 bases between the germline ends. In DNA, the CDR3 is TGTGCCAGCAGCCCTGGGGGCAGTGGGGTTGAGAGCTCCTACGAGCAGTACTTC. As protein: CASSPGGSGVESSYEQYF.

The chain recombines TRBV5-1 with TRBJ2-7; D may be TRBD1 (5 bases). V lost 2 bases, J lost 1 base, and 10 bases lay in between. This CDR3 has 14 amino acids. Per germline, CDR1 SGHRS and CDR2 YFSETQ. CDR3 sequence reads: CASSFQGESYEQYF. The CDR3, as DNA: TGCGCCAGCAGCTTCCAGGGCGAGTCCTACGAGCAGTACTTC. Based on the CDR3 plus reference TRBV5-1 and TRBJ2-7, the full variable domain is KAGVTQTPRYLIKTRGQQVTLSCSPISGHRSVSWYQQTPGQGLQFLFEYFSETQRNKGNFPGRFSGRQFSNSRSEMNVSTLELGDSALYLCASSFQGESYEQYFGPGTRLTVT.

This rearrangement joins TRBV5-4 to TRBJ2-5; a possible D gene is TRBD2 (5 bases). Germline V CDR1 and CDR2: SGHNT, YYREEE (reference sequence). The CDR3 covers 15 residues. V lost 0 bases and J 4 bases, leaving 13 bases between the germline ends. CDR3 sequence (DNA): TGTGCCAGCAGCTTGGCTCACGGGAAGGGAGAGACCCAGTACTTC. This sequence encodes CASSLAHGKGETQYF.

The chain uses TRBV11-2 and TRBJ2-7, with TRBD2 matching 10 bases. The CDR3 covers 15 residues. Germline-derived CDR1 and CDR2 are SGHAT and FQNNGV. V lost 2 bases, J lost 5 bases, and 6 bases stayed unmatched. In nucleotides, the CDR3 is TGTGCCAGCAGCTTACCCTCTAGCGGGAGAGACGAGCAGTACTTC. As protein: CASSLPSSGRDEQYF.

This chain connects TRBV6-1 to TRBJ1-4; 9 positions agree with TRBD1. Per germline, CDR1 MNHNS and CDR2 SASEGT. The CDR3 is made up of 15 amino acids. V dropped 5 bases and J dropped 7; count of bases not matched to a gene: 8. The CDR3 DNA is TGTGCCAGCAGTAAAGGGGGGACAGGGAGTGAAAAACTGTTTTTT. Translation gives CASSKGGTGSEKLFF.

The rearrangement joins TRBV2 to TRBJ2-3; TRBD1 aligns across 11 bases. The CDR3 extends over 18 amino acids. Germline V gene lookup returns CDR1 SNHLY and CDR2 FYNNEI. Trimming took 6 bases from V and 1 from J; bases not matched to a gene: 12. This chain's CDR3 is CASRSGTGGRRGTDTQYF. The CDR3 nucleotides read TGTGCCAGCAGATCCGGGACAGGGGGAAGAAGGGGCACAGATACGCAGTATTTT. Together with reference TRBV2 and TRBJ2-3, the CDR3 gives the full variable domain: EPEVTQTPSHQVTQMGQEVILRCVPISNHLYFYWYRQILGQKVEFLVSFYNNEISEKSEIFDDQFSVERPDGSNFTLKIRSTKLEDSAMYFCASRSGTGGRRGTDTQYFGPGTRLTVL.

The chain recombines TRBV2 with TRBJ2-3; no definite D call. The germline CDR1 and CDR2 sequences are SNHLY and FYNNEI. CDR3 length: 19 residues. Trimming took 0 bases from V and 1 from J, leaving 20 bases between them. Here the CDR3 reads CASSEAGAWATVGTDTQYF. The CDR3 bases are TGTGCCAGCAGTGAAGCTGGCGCTTGGGCCACGGTCGGCACAGATACGCAGTATTTT.

In its sample, this clone was seen once. This rearrangement joins TRBV11-3 to TRBJ1-1; D is uncertain. CDR1 and CDR2 from the germline V gene are SGHNT and YENEEA. Trimming shortened V by 0 bases and J by 6 bases, and 8 bases separated the two germline ends. The CDR3 runs 13 residues. The CDR3 spells CASSLDGGPEAFF. The CDR3 coding sequence is TGTGCCAGCAGCTTAGACGGAGGACCTGAAGCTTTCTTT.

This clone occurred once. The J gene is TRBJ2-1, the V gene TRBV2; 10 nucleotides align to TRBD2. The CDR3 runs to 16 residues. J was trimmed by 6 bases and V by 4 bases; bases with no gene match: 9. From germline, CDR1 is SNHLY and CDR2 FYNNEI. The CDR3, as DNA: TGTGCCAGCAGTGCGCTAGCGGGAGTTTCTGGCAATGAGCAGTTCTTC. Its protein is CASSALAGVSGNEQFF.

The chain joins TRBV28 to TRBJ2-5; 9 bases match TRBD2. Germline assignment: CDR1 MDHEN and CDR2 SYDVKM. The CDR3 is made up of 13 amino acids. V gave up 6 bases and J gave up 12 bases; unmatched junction bases: 11. The CDR3 sequence is CASRPGLAKDEYF. CDR3 DNA: TGTGCCAGCAGGCCGGGACTAGCCAAGGACGAGTACTTC.

The chain recombines TRBV9 with TRBJ2-2; TRBD2 agrees at 7 bases. CDR1 SGDLS and CDR2 YYNGEE come from the germline V gene. CDR3 length equals 15 residues. V dropped 3 bases and J dropped 5; count of bases not matched to a gene: 7. This chain's CDR3 is CASSASWGGTGELFF. CDR3 coding DNA: TGTGCCAGCAGCGCAAGCTGGGGGGGGACCGGGGAGCTGTTTTTT.

The V gene is TRBV7-9, the J gene TRBJ2-5; D is perhaps TRBD2 (6 bases). The CDR3 covers 15 residues. The germline gives CDR1 SEHNR, CDR2 FQNEAQ (reference sequence). The V end was cut by 5 bases, the J end by 5 bases, with 18 bases between. CDR3 amino acids: CASSATSRSLETQYF. DNA of the CDR3: TGTGCCAGCAGCGCTACTAGCCGCAGCCTGGAGACCCAGTACTTC.

V and J are TRBV5-6 and TRBJ2-3; TRBD2 is a possible D gene (5 bases). CDR1 SGHDT and CDR2 YYEEEE come from the germline V gene. This CDR3 is built from 14 residues. Trimming took off 0 bases at V and 4 bases at J, with 9 bases between the two ends. In DNA form, the CDR3 reads TGTGCCAGCAGCTTGGGAGGGCCTTCAGATACGCAGTATTTT. It specifies CASSLGGPSDTQYF.

The rearrangement uses TRBV5-1 and TRBJ2-1, with 10 nucleotides matching TRBD2. The length of the CDR3 is 15 residues. Germline-derived CDR1 and CDR2 are SGHRS and YFSETQ. The ends lost 3 bases at V and 4 bases at J; junction bases unmatched: 4. The CDR3 sequence is CASSSAGGRYNEQFF. The CDR3 coding sequence is TGCGCCAGCAGCTCAGCGGGAGGGCGTTACAATGAGCAGTTCTTC.

V gene TRBV18 combines with J gene TRBJ1-2; 8 nucleotides agree with TRBD1. Germline V lookup: CDR1 KGHSH, CDR2 LQKENI. The CDR3 consists of 16 residues. V lost 0 bases and J lost 2; bases outside the gene matches: 5. The CDR3: CASSPPWTGTNYGYTF. In DNA, the CDR3 is TGTGCCAGCTCACCACCGTGGACAGGGACGAACTATGGCTACACCTTC.

The rearrangement links TRBV7-2 to TRBJ2-5, with 14 bases aligning to TRBD2. The DNA matches TRBJ2-7 better at its end, which makes the J call doubtful. This CDR3 has 15 residues. Germline-derived CDR1 and CDR2 are SGHTA and FQGNSA. The CDR3 DNA reads as TGTGCCAGCAGCCCGGGACTAGCGGGGGTCTACGAGCAGTACTTC. Encoded protein: CASSPGLAGVYEQYF.

V usage is TRBV14 and J usage is TRBJ2-4; the D gene is possibly TRBD2 (5 bases). CDR3 length equals 14 residues. The germline V gene encodes CDR1 SGHDN and CDR2 FVKESK. The germline V and J ends were trimmed by 4 bases and 3 bases, with 10 bases remaining between them. CDR3 nucleotides: TGTGCCAGCAGCCCTCGCGGGTACAAAAACATTCAGTACTTC. Residues: CASSPRGYKNIQYF.

This clone was observed a handful of times. The rearrangement links TRBV27 to TRBJ2-7, with TRBD2 matching over 9 bases. V dropped 2 bases and J dropped 7; count of bases not matched to a gene: 6. Per germline, CDR1 MNHEY and CDR2 SMNVEV (reference sequence). The CDR3 is made up of 14 amino acids. The CDR3 is CASSLSSGSREQYF. CDR3 coding DNA: TGTGCCAGCAGTTTAAGTAGCGGGAGTAGGGAGCAGTACTTC.

The chain has TRBV6-1 and TRBJ2-7; 13 bases map to TRBD2. V lost 7 bases to trimming and J lost 5 bases; unmatched junction nucleotides: 8. Germline V lookup: CDR1 MNHNS, CDR2 SASEGT. The CDR3 is 15 amino acids. CDR3 loop: CASIPGLAGVNEQYF. CDR3 bases: TGTGCCAGCATTCCCGGACTAGCGGGAGTCAACGAGCAGTACTTC.

For this clone: This sample includes further DNA sequences coding for the same CDR3. Written as DNA, the CDR3 is TGTGCCAGCAGCTTAGAGGGCTACGAGCAGTACTTC. Translating it yields CASSLEGYEQYF. This chain links TRBV5-6 with TRBJ2-7, with D possibly matching TRBD2 (5 bases). Deletions cut 2 bases from V and 3 bases from J, with 6 bases between. The CDR3 covers 12 residues. Per germline, CDR1 SGHDT and CDR2 YYEEEE.

This clone was detected once. The chain recombines TRBV19 with TRBJ2-2, with TRBD2 as a possible D gene (6 bases). The V and J ends lost 6 bases and 4 bases respectively, with 12 bases between them. This CDR3 spans 14 amino acids. Germline assignment: CDR1 LNHDA and CDR2 SQIVND (reference sequence). This CDR3 reads CASSFFSGTGELFF. CDR3 in DNA: TGTGCCAGTAGCTTCTTTAGCGGCACCGGGGAGCTGTTTTTT.

V gene TRBV5-4 combines with J gene TRBJ2-7, with no clear D. The CDR3 totals 16 residues. Trimming left V 0 bases short and J 0 bases short, with 13 bases between. Per the germline V gene, CDR1 is SGHNT and CDR2 is YYREEE (reference sequence). The CDR3 region is CASSLGGGASSYEQYF. Here the CDR3 DNA reads TGTGCCAGCAGCTTGGGTGGCGGTGCGAGCTCCTACGAGCAGTACTTC.

The rearrangement uses TRBV7-9 and TRBJ2-3; 7 nucleotides align to TRBD2. Germline CDR1 and CDR2: SEHNR and FQNEAQ (reference sequence). Trimming at V came to 1 base and at J to 0 bases, leaving 4 bases not matched to a gene. This CDR3 has 16 residues. In DNA, the CDR3 is TGTGCCAGCAGCTTAGGGAATAGCGGGAGCACAGATACGCAGTATTTT. The encoded protein is CASSLGNSGSTDTQYF.

The chain uses TRBV6-1 and TRBJ1-5; no firm D call. The CDR3 runs 16 residues. Germline V gene sequence: CDR1 MNHNS, CDR2 SASEGT. The V gene lost 2 bases and the J gene lost 2 bases, with 13 bases spanning the gap. The CDR3 DNA sequence: TGTGCCAGCAGTGAACAAACACGTCAGGGCAATCAGCCCCAGCATTTT. Amino acid sequence: CASSEQTRQGNQPQHF.

The chain recombines TRBV29-1 with TRBJ2-1; 15 bases agree with TRBD2. V shed 7 bases, J shed 5 bases, and the junction held 12 bases outside the gene matches. Germline assignment: CDR1 SQVTM and CDR2 ANQGSEA. The CDR3 sequence is 17 residues long. Written as DNA, the CDR3 is TGCAGCGCCGAGGGGGGGACTAGCGGGAGGTTGCACAATGAGCAGTTCTTC. As protein: CSAEGGTSGRLHNEQFF.

This clone occurred a few times. This rearrangement joins TRBV23-1 to TRBJ2-5; D is perhaps TRBD2 (6 bases). TRBV23-1 is noted as an ORF with a role that remains uncertain. V was shortened by 0 bases and J by 2 bases, with 16 bases between the two germline ends. The CDR3 totals 17 residues. The CDR3 DNA reads as TGCGCCAGCAGTCAATCCTATCCGGGACTGAATCAAGAGACCCAGTACTTC. Protein sequence: CASSQSYPGLNQETQYF.

The V call is TRBV5-3, the J call TRBJ2-7; TRBD2 matches at 8 bases. TRBV5-3 is labeled an ORF, and its function is uncertain. V shed 5 bases and J 4 bases; nucleotides not matched to a gene: 5. This CDR3 region has 13 residues. CDR3 coding DNA: TGTGCCAGAAGTAGCGGGACATCATACGAGCAGTACTTC. It yields the protein CARSSGTSYEQYF.

The chain has TRBV4-2 and TRBJ1-5, with D tentatively TRBD1 (6 bases). The CDR3 runs to 16 residues. Germline CDR1 is LGHNA and CDR2 is YNFKEQ. The V and J ends lost 0 bases and 5 bases respectively, with 14 bases between them. CDR3 loop: CASSQDRGTRYQPQHF. The CDR3 nucleotides are TGTGCCAGCAGCCAAGATAGGGGGACACGGTATCAGCCCCAGCATTTT.